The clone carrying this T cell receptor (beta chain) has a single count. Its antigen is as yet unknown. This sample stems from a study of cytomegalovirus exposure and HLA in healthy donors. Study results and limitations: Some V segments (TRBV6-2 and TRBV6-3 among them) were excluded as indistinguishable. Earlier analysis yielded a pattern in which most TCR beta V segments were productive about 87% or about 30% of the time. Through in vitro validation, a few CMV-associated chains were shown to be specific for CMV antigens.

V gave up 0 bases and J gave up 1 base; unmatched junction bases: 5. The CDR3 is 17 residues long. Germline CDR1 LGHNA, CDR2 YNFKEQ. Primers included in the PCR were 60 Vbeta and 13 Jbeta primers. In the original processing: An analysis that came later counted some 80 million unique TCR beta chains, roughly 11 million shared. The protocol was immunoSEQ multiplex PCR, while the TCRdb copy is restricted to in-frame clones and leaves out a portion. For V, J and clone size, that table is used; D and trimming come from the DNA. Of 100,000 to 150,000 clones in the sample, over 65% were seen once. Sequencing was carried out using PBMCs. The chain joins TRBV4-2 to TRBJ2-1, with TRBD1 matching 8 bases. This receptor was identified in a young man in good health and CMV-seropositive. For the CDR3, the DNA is TGTGCCAGCAGCCAAGATGACAGGGGAGGTTCCTACAATGAGCAGTTCTTC. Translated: CASSQDDRGGSYNEQFF.